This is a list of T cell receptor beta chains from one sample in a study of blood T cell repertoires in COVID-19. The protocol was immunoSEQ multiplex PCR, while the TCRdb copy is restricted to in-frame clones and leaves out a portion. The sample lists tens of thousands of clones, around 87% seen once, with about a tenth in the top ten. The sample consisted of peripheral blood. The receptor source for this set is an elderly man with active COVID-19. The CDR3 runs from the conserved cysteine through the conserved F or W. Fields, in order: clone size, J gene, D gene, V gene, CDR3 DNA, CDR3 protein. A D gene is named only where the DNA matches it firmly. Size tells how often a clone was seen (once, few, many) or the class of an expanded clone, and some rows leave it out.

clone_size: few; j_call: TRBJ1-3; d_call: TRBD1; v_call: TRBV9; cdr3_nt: TGTGCCAGCAGCGTAGGAGGACAGGGGCACTCTGGAAACACCATATATTTT; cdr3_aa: CASSVGGQGHSGNTIYF
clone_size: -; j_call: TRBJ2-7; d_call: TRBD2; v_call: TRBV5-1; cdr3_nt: TGCGCCAGCAGCTCGATCCCCGGGACTAGCGGTGTACCCTACGAGCAGTACTTC; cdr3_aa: CASSSIPGTSGVPYEQYF
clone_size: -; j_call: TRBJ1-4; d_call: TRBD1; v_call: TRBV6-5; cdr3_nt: TGTGCCAGCAGTTCGGACAGGGCGAGGGAAAAACTGTTTTTT; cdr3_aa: CASSSDRAREKLFF
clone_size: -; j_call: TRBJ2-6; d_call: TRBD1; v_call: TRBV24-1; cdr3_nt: TGTGCCACCAGTGGGGCCGGACAGGGTTATGGGGCCAACGTCCTGACTTTC; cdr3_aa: CATSGAGQGYGANVLTF
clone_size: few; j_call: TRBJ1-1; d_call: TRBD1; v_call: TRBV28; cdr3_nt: TGTGCCAGCAGAGACACAGGGGAAGGCACTGAAGCTTTCTTT; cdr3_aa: CASRDTGEGTEAFF
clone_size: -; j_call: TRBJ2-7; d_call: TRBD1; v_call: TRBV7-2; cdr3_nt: TGTGCCAGCAGCTCGGGACAGGGGGCTTACGAGCAGTACTTC; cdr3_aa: CASSSGQGAYEQYF
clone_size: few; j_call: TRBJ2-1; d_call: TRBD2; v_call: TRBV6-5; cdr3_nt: TGTGCCAGCAGATGGACTAGCGGCCACAATGAGCAGTTCTTC; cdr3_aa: CASRWTSGHNEQFF
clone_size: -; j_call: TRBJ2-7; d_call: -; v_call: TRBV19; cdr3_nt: TGTGCCAGTAGCTCGCCCCGGACTACGCCCTACGAGCAGTACTTC; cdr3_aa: CASSSPRTTPYEQYF
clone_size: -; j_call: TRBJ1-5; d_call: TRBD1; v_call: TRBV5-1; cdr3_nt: TGCGCCAGCAGCTTATCCGGGACAGTCAATCAGCCCCAGCATTTT; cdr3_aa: CASSLSGTVNQPQHF
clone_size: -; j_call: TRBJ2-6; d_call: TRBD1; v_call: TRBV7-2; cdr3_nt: TGTGCCAGCAGATACTCCAGGGGGCCTGGGGCCAACGTCCTGACTTTC; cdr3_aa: CASRYSRGPGANVLTF
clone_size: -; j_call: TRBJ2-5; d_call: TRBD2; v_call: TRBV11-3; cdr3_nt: TGTGCCAGCAGCGGGGGGGTTAAGGAGACCCAGTACTTC; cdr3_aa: CASSGGVKETQYF
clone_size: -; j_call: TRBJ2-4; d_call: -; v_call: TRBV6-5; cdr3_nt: TGTGCCAGCAGTTGGGGTTTGCAGGGGACGAACATTCAGTACTTC; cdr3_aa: CASSWGLQGTNIQYF
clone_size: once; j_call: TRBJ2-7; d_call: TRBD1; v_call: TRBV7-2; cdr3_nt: TGTGCCAGCAGCCCCAACAGGGGGCCCTACGAGCAGTACTTC; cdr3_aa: CASSPNRGPYEQYF
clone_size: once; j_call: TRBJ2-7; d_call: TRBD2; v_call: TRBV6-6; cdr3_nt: TGTGCCAGCAGTAGAGTAGCGGGAACGGTAAACGAGCAGTACTTC; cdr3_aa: CASSRVAGTVNEQYF
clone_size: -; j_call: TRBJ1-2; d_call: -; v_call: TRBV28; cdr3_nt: TGTGCCAGCAGTCTCGGGGGGGGGTGGTGGAACTATGGCTACACCTTC; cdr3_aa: CASSLGGGWWNYGYTF
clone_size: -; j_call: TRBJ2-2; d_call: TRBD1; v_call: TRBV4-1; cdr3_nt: TGCGCCAGCAGCCGCTACCGGGACAGGGTAGTCGCCGGGGAGCTGTTTTTT; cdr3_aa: CASSRYRDRVVAGELFF
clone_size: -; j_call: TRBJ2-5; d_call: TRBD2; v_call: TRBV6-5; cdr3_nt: TGTGCCAGCACCTCCCCGGGACTAGCGGTTAAGACCCAGTACTTC; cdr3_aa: CASTSPGLAVKTQYF
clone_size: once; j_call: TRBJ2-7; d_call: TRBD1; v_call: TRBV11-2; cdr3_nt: TGTGCCAGCAGCCCGTACAGGGGGTTTCTTTACGAGCAGTACTTC; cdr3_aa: CASSPYRGFLYEQYF
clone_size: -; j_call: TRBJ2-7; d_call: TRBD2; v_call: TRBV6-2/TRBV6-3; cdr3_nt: TGTGCCAGCAGTTCCCTAGCGGGAGTCCCCTACGAGCAGTACTTC; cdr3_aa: CASSSLAGVPYEQYF
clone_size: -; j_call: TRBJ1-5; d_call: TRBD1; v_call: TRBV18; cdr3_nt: TGTGCCAGCGGAACGACAGGGAATCAGCCCCAGCATTTT; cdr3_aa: CASGTTGNQPQHF
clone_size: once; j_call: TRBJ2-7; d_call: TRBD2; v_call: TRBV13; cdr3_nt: TGTGCCAGCAGCTTAGTCGCCCAGCGGGAGGGCGAGCAGTACTTC; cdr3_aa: CASSLVAQREGEQYF
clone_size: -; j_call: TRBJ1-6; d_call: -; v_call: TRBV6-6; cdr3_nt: TGTGCCAGCAGGGAGTCAGGGAAGAATTCACCCCTCCACTTT; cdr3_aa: CASRESGKNSPLHF
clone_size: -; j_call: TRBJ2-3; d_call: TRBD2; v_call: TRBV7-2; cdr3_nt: TGTGCCAGCAGCCAAACTAGCGGGAGAAGGTTCGCAGATACGCAGTATTTT; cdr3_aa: CASSQTSGRRFADTQYF
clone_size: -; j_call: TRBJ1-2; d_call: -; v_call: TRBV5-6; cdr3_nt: TGTGCCAGCAGCTTGGTTGAGGGCCAGATGGGTGGCTACACCTTC; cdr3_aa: CASSLVEGQMGGYTF
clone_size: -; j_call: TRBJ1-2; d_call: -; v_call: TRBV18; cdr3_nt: TGTGCCAGCTCACCACCCCGGCAGGGCCCCATCTATGGCTACACCTTC; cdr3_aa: CASSPPRQGPIYGYTF
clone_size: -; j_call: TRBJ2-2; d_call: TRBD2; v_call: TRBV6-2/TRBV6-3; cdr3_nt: TGTGCCAGCAGTTACTTTCGGGCAGTTGGACTAGCGGGAGGAACCGGGGAGCTGTTTTTT; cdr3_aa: CASSYFRAVGLAGGTGELFF
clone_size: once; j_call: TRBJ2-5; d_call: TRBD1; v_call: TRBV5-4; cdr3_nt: TGTGCCAGCAGCATGGACAGGGGGGAGACCCAGTACTTC; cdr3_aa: CASSMDRGETQYF
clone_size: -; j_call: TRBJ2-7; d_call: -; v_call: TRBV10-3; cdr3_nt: TGTGCCATCAGTGAGGTCCTAGCGTCCTACGAGCAGTACTTC; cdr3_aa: CAISEVLASYEQYF
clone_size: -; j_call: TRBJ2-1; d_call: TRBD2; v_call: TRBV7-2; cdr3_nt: TGTGCCAGCAGCGGCGTGACTAGCGGATACAATGAGCAGTTCTTC; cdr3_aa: CASSGVTSGYNEQFF
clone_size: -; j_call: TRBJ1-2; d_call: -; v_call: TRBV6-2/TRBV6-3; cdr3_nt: TGTGCCAGCAGCCCTGGGTGGCACAGGGGCTACACCTTC; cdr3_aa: CASSPGWHRGYTF
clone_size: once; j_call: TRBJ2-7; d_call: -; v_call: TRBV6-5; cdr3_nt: TGTGCCAGCAGTTACTCCGGAGGGGCAGTCTACGAGCAGTACTTC; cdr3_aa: CASSYSGGAVYEQYF
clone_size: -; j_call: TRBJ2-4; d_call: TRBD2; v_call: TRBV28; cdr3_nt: TGTGCCAGCAGCTCCCGGGGACTAGGGGGAACCAAAAACATTCAGTACTTC; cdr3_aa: CASSSRGLGGTKNIQYF